These 24 T cell receptor beta chains came from one sample sequenced in a study of blood T cell repertoires in COVID-19. Produced via immunoSEQ multiplex PCR; TCRdb's table is partial and in-frame only. Of nearly 80,000 clones listed, roughly 80% were seen once; the top ten hold 30% to 40%. Sequences were obtained from peripheral blood. All receptors derive from a woman aged 70 to 79 with acute or convalescent COVID-19.

This clone appeared a few times. This chain joins TRBV5-1 and TRBJ2-7, with D possibly matching TRBD1 (6 bases). This CDR3 is 15 amino acids long. CDR1 and CDR2 (germline): SGHRS, YFSETQ. Trimming pared 3 bases from V and 0 bases from J, leaving 13 bases between. The CDR3: CASSSGQTISYEQYF. The CDR3 coding sequence is TGCGCCAGCAGCTCAGGACAGACAATCTCCTACGAGCAGTACTTC.

The chain employs TRBV5-6 and TRBJ2-5, with D perhaps matching TRBD1 (5 bases). The CDR3 contains 15 residues. Germline CDR1 and CDR2: SGHDT and YYEEEE. V lost 0 bases to trimming and J lost 1 base, with 10 bases between them. CDR3 amino acids: CASSLGGAGQETQYF. DNA for the CDR3: TGTGCCAGCAGCTTGGGGGGCGCTGGCCAAGAGACCCAGTACTTC.

The J gene is TRBJ2-7, the V gene TRBV12-3 or TRBV12-4; 10 bases agree with TRBD1. V lost 6 bases, J lost 5 bases, and 4 bases stayed unmatched. The CDR3 spans 13 residues. The CDR3 is CASRGTGAHEQYF. CDR3 DNA: TGTGCCAGCAGAGGGACAGGGGCCCACGAGCAGTACTTC.

The chain uses TRBV27 and TRBJ2-7; the D gene is possibly TRBD2 (6 bases). The CDR3 sequence is 13 residues long. Trimming took 1 base from V and 6 from J, leaving 10 bases between them. In germline, CDR1 is MNHEY, CDR2 SMNVEV (reference sequence). The CDR3 sequence is CASSLFASAEQYF. The DNA for the CDR3 is TGTGCCAGCAGTTTATTTGCTAGCGCCGAGCAGTACTTC.

This chain links TRBV5-1 with TRBJ1-2; 7 bases agree with TRBD1. The CDR3 runs to 17 residues. Trimming removed 0 bases from V and 4 bases from J; junction bases left unmatched: 12. Germline assignment: CDR1 SGHRS and CDR2 YFSETQ. Here the CDR3 DNA reads TGCGCCAGCAGCTTGGCCTCCTGGGGACAGAGTATCTATGGCTACACCTTC. It codes for CASSLASWGQSIYGYTF.

The gene calls are TRBV7-3 and TRBJ1-1; no definite D call. The CDR3 consists of 18 residues. Germline V CDR1 and CDR2: SGHTA, FQGTGA. The V end was cut by 5 bases, the J end by 5 bases, with 27 bases between. CDR3 DNA sequence: TGTGCCAGCAGCCCGACGGGAGGCGCCAGACGGGCGGGGACTGAAGCTTTCTTT. Its translation is CASSPTGGARRAGTEAFF.

V gene TRBV7-2 combines with J gene TRBJ1-4; 9 nucleotides match TRBD1. J lost 2 bases, V lost 5 bases, and 6 bases had no gene match. CDR3 size: 16 residues. Germline values: CDR1 SGHTA, CDR2 FQGNSA. The CDR3 DNA is TGTGCCAGCAGCCCGAACAGGGGGCCTACTAATGAAAAACTGTTTTTT. Its protein is CASSPNRGPTNEKLFF.

The chain uses TRBV4-1 and TRBJ2-3, with D hard to call. The V end lost 0 bases, the J end lost 3 bases, and 10 bases lay between the germline ends. The CDR3 consists of 15 residues. Germline lookup yields CDR1 MGHRA and CDR2 YSYEKL. The CDR3 region is CASSQDSQMTDTQYF. In nucleotides, the CDR3 is TGCGCCAGCAGCCAAGATAGTCAAATGACAGATACGCAGTATTTT.

The rearrangement uses TRBV3-1 (or the pseudogene TRBV3-2) and TRBJ2-7, with 7 bases lining up with TRBD1. The J segment lost 3 bases and the V segment lost 4 bases, leaving 3 bases of the junction unmatched. CDR3 length: 13 residues. CDR1 is LGHDT, CDR2 YNNKEL, per germline (reference sequence). The CDR3 nucleotides read TGTGCCAGCAGCCCTGGGACAGACTACGAGCAGTACTTC. Translating gives CASSPGTDYEQYF.

Concerning this clone: In the same sample, other DNA sequences code for this CDR3. This sequence joins TRBV7-9 and TRBJ2-2, with D perhaps matching TRBD2 (6 bases). The ends were cut back, 1 base at V and 4 bases at J, with 7 bases in the middle. This CDR3 spans 14 amino acids. The germline V gene has CDR1 SEHNR and CDR2 FQNEAQ (reference sequence). CDR3 protein: CASSLGGGTGELFF. The DNA of the CDR3 is TGTGCCAGCAGCTTAGGGGGAGGCACCGGGGAGCTGTTTTTT.

The chain recombines TRBV2 with TRBJ2-7; tentative D call: TRBD2 (5 bases). Germline CDR1 and CDR2: SNHLY and FYNNEI. There are 13 residues in the CDR3. Trimming removed 7 bases from V and 1 base from J, with 11 bases in between. In DNA, the CDR3 is TGTGCCAGCATGGTGACGGGATCCTACGAGCAGTACTTC. Translated, it gives CASMVTGSYEQYF.

The chain has TRBV4-1 and TRBJ1-4; no reliable D call. V shed 9 bases and J shed 7 bases, with 15 bases lying between them. The CDR3 consists of 13 residues. Germline V gene sequence: CDR1 MGHRA, CDR2 YSYEKL. CDR3 coding DNA: TGCGCCAGTAGAAGTTTTCGGAGTGAAAAACTGTTTTTT. It codes for CASRSFRSEKLFF.

This chain joins TRBV12-5 and TRBJ2-7; D is ambiguous. In germline, CDR1 is LGHNT, CDR2 FRNRAP. The length of the CDR3 is 11 residues. V was trimmed by 6 bases and J by 3 bases, leaving 6 bases between them. The CDR3 sequence is CASGRSYEQYF. CDR3 sequence (DNA): TGTGCTAGTGGACGGAGCTACGAGCAGTACTTC. Looking up the rest from reference TRBV12-5 and TRBJ2-7 gives the full variable domain: DARVTQTPRHKVTEMGQEVTMRCQPILGHNTVFWYRQTMMQGLELLAYFRNRAPLDDSGMPKDRFSAEMPDATLATLKIQPSEPRDSAVYFCASGRSYEQYFGPGTRLTVT.

The rearrangement uses TRBV7-9 and TRBJ2-7; TRBD1 matches 9 bases. V was pared by 5 bases and J by 3 bases, with 5 bases of the junction left unmatched. Germline V lookup: CDR1 SEHNR, CDR2 FQNEAQ (reference sequence). The CDR3 is 14 amino acids. CDR3 sequence: CASSPWDRVYEQYF. The CDR3 bases are TGTGCCAGCAGCCCATGGGACAGGGTCTACGAGCAGTACTTC. Together with reference TRBV7-9 and TRBJ2-7, the CDR3 gives the full variable domain: DTGVSQNPRHKITKRGQNVTFRCDPISEHNRLYWYRQTLGQGPEFLTYFQNEAQLEKSRLLSDRFSAERPKGSFSTLEIQRTEQGDSAMYLCASSPWDRVYEQYFGPGTRLTVT.

This clone was seen more than once but under ten times. This chain joins TRBV19 and TRBJ2-1, with 11 positions matching TRBD2. CDR3 size: 15 residues. Per the germline V gene, CDR1 is LNHDA and CDR2 is SQIVND (reference sequence). After removal of 4 bases from V and 6 bases from J, the junction contained 5 bases not matched to a gene. The CDR3 loop is CASSTPGLAVNEQFF. The DNA of the CDR3 is TGTGCCAGTAGTACTCCGGGACTAGCGGTCAATGAGCAGTTCTTC.

The chain has TRBV30 and TRBJ1-6; 8 nucleotides match TRBD1. The germline CDR1 and CDR2 sequences are GTSNPN and SVGIG (reference sequence). There are 15 residues in the CDR3. The V and J ends lost 1 base and 3 bases, in that order; junction bases with no gene match: 2. CDR3 bases: TGTGCCTGGAGTGCGGGACAGGACTATAATTCACCCCTCCACTTT. It yields the protein CAWSAGQDYNSPLHF.

The rearrangement uses TRBV5-1 and TRBJ2-5; perhaps TRBD1 as D (6 bases). V was clipped by 2 bases and J by 2 bases, with 16 bases between them. There are 16 residues in the CDR3. CDR1 is SGHRS and CDR2 is YFSETQ in the germline V gene. The CDR3 DNA is TGCGCCAGCAGCTTCCAATGGACAGACTTACAAGAGACCCAGTACTTC. Its protein is CASSFQWTDLQETQYF.

The sample holds one count of this clone. The chain couples TRBV29-1 to TRBJ2-1; 8 bases are a match to TRBD2. J gave up 4 bases and V 6 bases, and 8 bases lay outside the gene matches. The germline V gene encodes CDR1 SQVTM and CDR2 ANQGSEA. This CDR3 is built from 14 residues. CDR3 DNA: TGCAGCGTCCTCGAGCGGGAGAAATACAATGAGCAGTTCTTC. Encoded protein: CSVLEREKYNEQFF.

This chain joins TRBV29-1 and TRBJ2-1; weak D call: TRBD1 (7 bases). Per germline, CDR1 SQVTM and CDR2 ANQGSEA. The CDR3 loop spans 11 amino acids. The germline V and J ends were trimmed by 7 bases and 15 bases, with 19 bases remaining between them. As DNA, the CDR3 is TGCAGCGCCCAAGTCAGGGGGGAGGTGTTCTTC. This gives the protein CSAQVRGEVFF.

The chain employs TRBV10-3 and TRBJ2-7, with D possibly matching TRBD2 (6 bases). The germline gives CDR1 ENHRY, CDR2 SYGVKD. V was shortened by 6 bases and J by 7 bases, with 19 bases between the two germline ends. The CDR3 length is 14 residues. The CDR3 sequence: CAISSGSSWGEQYF. The CDR3 DNA reads as TGTGCCATCAGCAGCGGGTCTAGCTGGGGGGAGCAGTACTTC.

The CDR3 loop is CASSVQLTSEGAFF. The CDR3 nucleotides are TGTGCCAGCAGCGTTCAGTTGACGTCTGAGGGAGCTTTCTTT. V usage is TRBV9 and J usage is TRBJ1-1; D not resolved. Germline values: CDR1 SGDLS, CDR2 YYNGEE. V dropped 2 bases and J dropped 10 bases, with 18 bases sitting between them. This CDR3 spans 14 amino acids. Filled out from reference TRBV9 and TRBJ1-1, the complete variable domain reads DSGVTQTPKHLITATGQRVTLRCSPRSGDLSVYWYQQSLDQGLQFLIQYYNGEERAKGNILERFSAQQFPDLHSELNLSSLELGDSALYFCASSVQLTSEGAFFGQGTRLTVV.

The chain uses TRBV24-1 and TRBJ2-1; 13 bases fit TRBD2. Trimming at V came to 3 bases and at J to 0 bases, leaving 7 bases not matched to a gene. The CDR3 consists of 19 residues. CDR1 is KGHDR and CDR2 is SFDVKD in the germline V gene. CDR3 coding DNA: TGTGCCACCAGTGATCCCGGGACTAGCGGGAAGAGCTCCTACAATGAGCAGTTCTTC. Translated: CATSDPGTSGKSSYNEQFF.

This chain joins TRBV2 and TRBJ2-3; TRBD2 matches at 9 bases. The CDR3 runs 15 residues. Germline V gives CDR1 SNHLY, CDR2 FYNNEI. Losses at the gene ends were 6 bases for V and 6 bases for J; bases not matched to a gene: 10. The CDR3 protein is CASRISGSPGDTQYF. The CDR3 nucleotides read TGTGCCAGCAGAATTAGCGGGAGTCCTGGGGATACGCAGTATTTT.

The CDR3 coding sequence is TGTGCCAGCAGTGAAAACCGGGGGGCAGATACGCAGTATTTT. Its translation is CASSENRGADTQYF. The chain carries TRBV6-1 and TRBJ2-3; 7 bases agree with TRBD2. The CDR3 is 14 residues long. The junction had 3 bases not matched to a gene; V was cut back by 2 bases and J by 4 bases. In germline, CDR1 is MNHNS, CDR2 SASEGT.